This T cell receptor beta chain is from a study of blood T cell repertoires in COVID-19. Study at large: T cells, B-cell-depleted T cells, or PBMCs provided the cDNA or gDNA that served as material.

This clone was observed a single time. Sequencing was performed with immunoSEQ multiplex PCR; in TCRdb, only in-frame clones are kept and a portion is missing. The repertoire has more than 250,000 clones, about 86% of them found once; the top ten carry about 2.2%. The CDR3 is 14 amino acids. The V gene lost 6 bases and the J gene lost 4 bases, with 15 bases spanning the gap. Germline CDR1 is MNHEY and CDR2 is SVGAGI. The sequence came from a woman aged 25-40 years who had recovered from COVID-19. J is TRBJ1-2 and V is TRBV6-5; no firm D call. Material for sequencing was peripheral blood. The CDR3 coding sequence is TGTGCCAGCAGCCGGGATGGCCACCTCTATGGCTACACCTTC. Residues: CASSRDGHLYGYTF.